Listed here is a single T cell receptor (beta chain). Its antigen is currently not known. Base qualities are missing; no much larger clone stands one base away. The time point label, read with the paper, signifies: five sample-tagged time points from pre-transplant (day -1) to day 368 post-transplant, pooled. Thawed PBMC were stimulated for roughly twelve hours with a CMV IE-1 overlapping peptide library without transport inhibitors. Thawed cells were rested overnight and then stimulated in R10 medium with CD28/CD49d costimulation. The IE-1 peptide library consisted of 15-amino-acid peptides overlapping by 11 amino acids. Each time point was barcoded using BD Single-Cell Multiplexing Kit Sample Tags, after which the barcoded samples were pooled and stained with oligo-conjugated anti-CD45RA plus sorting antibodies. A BD FACSAria III was used to sort CMV-responsive CD8+CD137+ and CD4+CD154+ T cells at 4-way purity. Blood was drawn into EDTA vacutainers and was processed by Ficoll gradient within 1-24 hours.

According to the germline V gene, CDR1 reads MNHEY and CDR2 reads SVGEGT. Relative to germline, V is 2 bases shorter and J is 0 bases shorter, with 22 bases between their ends. Counted from cysteine to phenylalanine, this CDR3 has 19 amino acids. This entry keeps only the CDR3 DNA: 57 bases, framed from base 1. The data are from a study of immune aging and cytomegalovirus after organ transplant (TCRdb year 2021). With regard to the full study: Every transplant recipient was given three-drug immunosuppression consisting of prednisone, tacrolimus, and mycophenolate.

Summary of the overall study and its limitations: A larger share of large clones was made up of TEMRA cells, and in the seven largest clones (around 1,900 cells) aged and TEMRA cells were gained while TCM cells were lost. Since the sequencing data did not include a CD57 measurement, a conservative gene-based definition of aging was used in its place. Post-transplant increases in aged-phenotype cells were observed regardless of clone size, following viremia and occurring earlier in large clones (days 200-264) than in small clones.

Library preparation used single-cell sequencing. TCRdb names Illumina NovaSeq 6000 as the instrument used. The BD Rhapsody Targeted mRNA and AbSeq Reagent Kit, in a microwell format, was used for cell capture and library preparation. The libraries included TCR, sample tags, AbSeq, and targeted mRNA from the Human T-Cell Expression Panel, along with custom TOX and TOX2 primers. Sequencing of the libraries was done on an Illumina NovaSeq. From the authors' description of their analysis: The analysis covered fewer than 13,000 cells in total, of which around 7,100 were CD8 T cells and 4494 were CD8 T cells with an identifiable TCR CDR3. The BD Rhapsody Targeted Analysis Pipeline, including V(D)J processing, was run on the Seven Bridges Genomics platform to process the raw data. SeqGeq 1.6.0 was used for quality control, Sample Tag demultiplexing with Lex-BDSMK, clone identification with VDJ Explorer, and Seurat clustering. Clones comprising <1% of CD8 T cells were considered non-expanded; clones comprising >2.5% of the sample were considered clonal expansions. In-frame beta chains were kept once TCRdb had trimmed the public reads at Q25 with fastp and called clones with MiXCR. Duplicate CDR3 protein sequences are folded into a single record with the most common DNA and genes. These V and J calls originate from TCRdb's pipeline instead of the authors' own analysis. The sample table lists fewer than 25,000 distinct CDR3 sequences, roughly a third of them with a count of one. About 25% of the sample rests with the top ten.

Recombination linked TRBV6-2 or TRBV6-3 to TRBJ1-2, with no reliable assignment of the D segment. The source material was CMV peptide-activated CD4+ and CD8+ T cells sorted from blood, sampled at five time points, pooled. The sample's cell subset or site label is to be understood as: sorted CD8+CD137+ and CD4+CD154+ T cells after around 12 h CMV IE-1 peptide stimulation. This TCR derives from a female donor who had a heart transplant and CMV viremia. The DNA sequence is TGTGCCAGCAGTTACCCGGGAGTTAAGGCGGCATTCACTAACTATGGCTACACCTTC. Its protein is CASSYPGVKAAFTNYGYTF.